The T cell receptor (beta chain) under discussion was sequenced for a study of shared clonotypes between healthy human individuals. J lost 8 bases, V lost 3 bases, and 16 bases had no gene match. CDR3 length: 17 amino acids. Germline V gives CDR1 SGDLS, CDR2 YYNGEE. Generated by immunoSEQ multiplex PCR, the TCRdb table keeps only in-frame clones and is missing some. The sample includes about a million clones, 60% to 85% of them seen just once. Material: memory CD4+ T cells sorted from blood. Indicated subset: CD45RA-negative fraction. The chain employs TRBV9 and TRBJ2-1; TRBD2 agrees at 8 bases. The TCR sequence derives from a man aged 18 to 29 in good health. CDR3: CASSGLTGTSSFDEQFF. The CDR3 coding sequence is TGTGCCAGCAGCGGGTTAACGGGGACTAGTAGTTTCGATGAGCAGTTCTTC.